Below are 13 T cell receptor beta chains sequenced from a single sample in a study of blood T cell repertoires in COVID-19. Some clones are missing from TCRdb's copy, which holds only in-frame ones; the method was immunoSEQ multiplex PCR. The sample lists roughly 100,000 clones; over 65% were seen once. The sequencing input was peripheral blood. These TCRs come from a human donor in a cohort sampled during active COVID-19.

J is TRBJ1-1 and V is TRBV7-2, with unresolved D. The V gene lost 2 bases and the J gene lost 1 base, with 5 bases spanning the gap. The length of the CDR3 is 13 residues. Germline V gene data show CDR1 as SGHTA and CDR2 as FQGNSA. In DNA form, the CDR3 reads TGTGCCAGCAGCTTATCAGGGAACACTGAAGCTTTCTTT. It specifies CASSLSGNTEAFF.

This clone appeared a few times. Here the CDR3 reads CELGSSGNTIYF. The CDR3 bases are TGCGAACTAGGGAGCTCTGGAAACACCATATATTTT. The V call is TRBV4-1, the J call TRBJ1-3, with no clear D. Germline CDR1 MGHRA, CDR2 YSYEKL. The CDR3 is 12 residues long.

The rearrangement links TRBV9 to TRBJ2-3; 8 positions match TRBD2. The CDR3 has 15 residues. The V segment lost 4 bases and the J segment 6 bases; nucleotides outside the gene matches: 10. Germline CDR1 and CDR2: SGDLS and YYNGEE. The CDR3 coding sequence is TGTGCCAGCAGCCAAGTCTGGCGGGGGGCGGATACGCAGTATTTT. Translation: CASSQVWRGADTQYF.

In DNA form, the CDR3 reads TGTGCCAGCAGCTTCTACTCTGGGGCCAACGTCCTGACTTTC. This gives the protein CASSFYSGANVLTF. The J gene is TRBJ2-6, the V gene TRBV13, with unresolved D. The CDR3 is made up of 14 amino acids. From germline, CDR1 is PRHDT and CDR2 FYEKMQ (reference sequence). V was trimmed by 3 bases and J by 0 bases, leaving 3 bases between them.

This chain joins TRBV4-2 and TRBJ2-2, with 10 bases identical to TRBD2. CDR1 is LGHNA, CDR2 YNFKEQ, per germline. The junction had 12 bases not matched to a gene; V was cut back by 4 bases and J by 4 bases. The CDR3 extends over 18 amino acids. CDR3 amino acids: CASSPSTAGGQGTGELFF. The CDR3 nucleotides are TGTGCCAGCAGCCCCTCGACAGCGGGGGGGCAGGGCACCGGGGAGCTGTTTTTT.

Only one count was recorded for this clone. The V gene is TRBV7-2, the J gene TRBJ1-2; D remains ambiguous. Germline CDR1 reads SGHTA; CDR2 reads FQGNSA. The CDR3 is 12 residues long. Trimming pared 5 bases from V and 6 bases from J, leaving 10 bases between. The CDR3 sequence: CASSERSHGYTF. The CDR3 DNA reads as TGTGCCAGCAGCGAAAGGAGTCATGGCTACACCTTC.

The rearrangement joins TRBV9 to TRBJ2-5, with 10 bases lining up with TRBD2. V dropped 0 bases and J dropped 4; count of bases not matched to a gene: 6. Germline CDR1 reads SGDLS; CDR2 reads YYNGEE. The CDR3 extends over 16 amino acids. CDR3 region: CASSVGGAGGIETQYF. The CDR3, as DNA: TGTGCCAGCAGCGTAGGTGGAGCGGGGGGGATAGAGACCCAGTACTTC.

This sequence joins TRBV18 and TRBJ2-1; 8 bases agree with TRBD1. V dropped 1 base and J dropped 10; count of bases not matched to a gene: 9. Germline V gene lookup returns CDR1 KGHSH and CDR2 LQKENI. CDR3 length equals 15 residues. The CDR3 DNA follows: TGTGCCAGCTCACCACGGGGACAGGTCGCTTTGGAGCAGTTCTTC. Amino acid sequence: CASSPRGQVALEQFF.

This clone was counted a single time. The chain links TRBV12-5 to TRBJ1-1; tentative D call: TRBD1 (5 bases). The V gene lost 7 bases and the J gene lost 4 bases, with 13 bases spanning the gap. The CDR3 totals 13 residues. CDR1 and CDR2 (germline): LGHNT, FRNRAP. This CDR3 is CASAPSGGTEAFF. CDR3 nucleotides: TGTGCTAGTGCCCCCTCGGGGGGCACTGAAGCTTTCTTT. Looking up the rest from reference TRBV12-5 and TRBJ1-1 gives the full variable domain: DARVTQTPRHKVTEMGQEVTMRCQPILGHNTVFWYRQTMMQGLELLAYFRNRAPLDDSGMPKDRFSAEMPDATLATLKIQPSEPRDSAVYFCASAPSGGTEAFFGQGTRLTVV.

This clone came up once. The chain combines TRBV5-4 with TRBJ2-1; 11 bases line up with TRBD2. Germline assignment: CDR1 SGHNT and CDR2 YYREEE (reference sequence). Trimming removed 3 bases from V and 4 bases from J; junction bases left unmatched: 6. The CDR3 runs to 16 residues. As DNA, the CDR3 is TGTGCCAGCAGCTCCCGACTAGCGGGGAGGTACAATGAGCAGTTCTTC. Translation: CASSSRLAGRYNEQFF.

The rearrangement links TRBV6-1 to TRBJ2-7; D unclear. The V end was cut by 2 bases, the J end by 2 bases, with 7 bases between. Germline-derived CDR1 and CDR2 are MNHNS and SASEGT. CDR3 length: 13 residues. The CDR3 spells CASSENRAYEQYF. The CDR3, as DNA: TGTGCCAGCAGTGAAAACAGAGCCTACGAGCAGTACTTC.

The rearrangement links TRBV7-9 to TRBJ2-3; maybe TRBD1 (6 bases). CDR1 is SEHNR and CDR2 is FQNEAQ in the germline V gene (reference sequence). V lost 2 bases and J 4 bases, leaving 13 bases between the germline ends. CDR3 length equals 15 residues. CDR3 in amino acids: CASSLSAGVSDTQYF. The DNA for the CDR3 is TGTGCCAGCAGCTTATCGGCAGGGGTTTCAGATACGCAGTATTTT. Drawing the rest from reference TRBV7-9 and TRBJ2-3, the complete variable domain is DTGVSQNPRHKITKRGQNVTFRCDPISEHNRLYWYRQTLGQGPEFLTYFQNEAQLEKSRLLSDRFSAERPKGSFSTLEIQRTEQGDSAMYLCASSLSAGVSDTQYFGPGTRLTVL.

The rearrangement links TRBV7-9 to TRBJ2-7, with 7 bases aligning to TRBD1. The ends lost 3 bases at V and 5 bases at J; junction bases unmatched: 7. The CDR3 runs to 14 residues. Germline-derived CDR1 and CDR2 are SEHNR and FQNEAQ (reference sequence). The CDR3 DNA reads TGTGCCAGCAGCTTCGGGACAGCGAATGACGAGCAGTACTTC. The encoded protein is CASSFGTANDEQYF. Filled out from reference TRBV7-9 and TRBJ2-7, the complete variable domain reads DTGVSQNPRHKITKRGQNVTFRCDPISEHNRLYWYRQTLGQGPEFLTYFQNEAQLEKSRLLSDRFSAERPKGSFSTLEIQRTEQGDSAMYLCASSFGTANDEQYFGPGTRLTVT.